This TCR beta chain is drawn from a study of blood T cells in healthy people across ages. General study points: Fewer expanded clones and more diversity marked long-lived versus aged donors. Older age coincided with a roughly linear decline in TCR beta diversity per million T cells.

Germline CDR1 reads SNHLY; CDR2 reads FYNNEI. V was cut by 10 bases and J by 5 bases, with 8 bases left in between. The CDR3 is 10 residues long. Comment on this clonotype: What it binds is unknown.

Caucasian individuals from Russia who were healthy and aged about 6 to 95 acted as donors. Each sample yielded at least 5.5 micrograms of PBMC total RNA. A J-beta primer mix and a sample-barcoded 5' primer were used in a second PCR of roughly 6 to 11 cycles. TCRdb called the 5' RACE reads again in MiXCR, with one record for every CDR3 protein. The sample has around 780,000 distinct CDR3 sequences; 56% are singletons. Source material: blood. The rearrangement links TRBV2 to TRBJ2-5, with D unclear. This receptor was obtained from a man aged 40-49 years in good health. This CDR3 reads CATGWETQYF. Written as DNA, the CDR3 is TGTGCCACGGGTTGGGAGACCCAGTACTTC.